This TCR beta chain was found in a study of cytomegalovirus exposure and HLA in healthy donors. Overall study findings and caveats: The study labeled 164 TCR beta chains cytomegalovirus-associated.

This clone was found once. Its target is not known. In the PCR, 60 Vbeta and 13 Jbeta primers were used. Generated by immunoSEQ multiplex PCR, the TCRdb table keeps only in-frame clones and is missing some. The sample holds more than 150,000 clones, approximately 81% seen once. CDR1 MNHEY and CDR2 SVGAGI come from the germline V gene. The CDR3 spans 16 residues. Source material: PBMCs. This sequence originates from a boy between 5 and 17 years old in good health and CMV-seronegative. This chain uses TRBV6-5 with TRBJ2-5, with 12 bases fitting TRBD2. Near its end, the DNA agrees better with TRBJ2-7, so the J call may be wrong. This chain's CDR3 is CASSYFSGLAGHEQYF. The DNA for the CDR3 is TGTGCCAGCAGTTACTTCTCGGGACTAGCGGGTCACGAGCAGTACTTC.